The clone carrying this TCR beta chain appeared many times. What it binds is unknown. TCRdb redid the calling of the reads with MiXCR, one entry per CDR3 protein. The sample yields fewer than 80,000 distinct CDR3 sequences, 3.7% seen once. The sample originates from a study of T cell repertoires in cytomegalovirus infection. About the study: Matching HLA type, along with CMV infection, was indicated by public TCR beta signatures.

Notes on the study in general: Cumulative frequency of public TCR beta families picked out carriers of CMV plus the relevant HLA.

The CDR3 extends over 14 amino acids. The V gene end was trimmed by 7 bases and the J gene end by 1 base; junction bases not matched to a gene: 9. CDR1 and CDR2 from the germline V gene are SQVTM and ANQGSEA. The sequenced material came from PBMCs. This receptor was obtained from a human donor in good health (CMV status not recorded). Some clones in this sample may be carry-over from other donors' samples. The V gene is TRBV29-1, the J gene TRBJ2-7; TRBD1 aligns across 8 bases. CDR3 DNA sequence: TGCAGCGCCACCACTAGACAGGGGTCCTACGAGCAGTACTTC. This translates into CSATTRQGSYEQYF.